One sample yielded the 28 T cell receptor beta chains listed below, sequenced in a study of blood T cell repertoires in COVID-19. The protocol was immunoSEQ multiplex PCR, while the TCRdb copy is restricted to in-frame clones and leaves out a portion. The data contain a few hundred thousand clones, under 90% of them singletons. What was sequenced was PBMCs or T cells enriched from blood (not recorded which). The receptors originated from a woman aged 45-65 years who had been exposed to COVID-19.

Points on this clone: Other DNA sequences in this specimen translate into the identical CDR3. V usage is TRBV5-1 and J usage is TRBJ2-3; D unresolved. This CDR3 has 12 amino acids. Germline V gene lookup returns CDR1 SGHRS and CDR2 YFSETQ. V was clipped by 1 base and J by 2 bases, with 2 bases between them. In nucleotides, the CDR3 is TGCGCCAGCAGCTTGTACACAGATACGCAGTATTTT. Protein sequence: CASSLYTDTQYF.

This clone was picked up a small number of times. The V and J genes are TRBV10-3 and TRBJ1-2; 11 bases line up with TRBD1. Per germline, CDR1 ENHRY and CDR2 SYGVKD. The J segment lost 3 bases and the V segment lost 3 bases, leaving 3 bases of the junction unmatched. This CDR3 comprises 15 residues. The CDR3 nucleotides read TGTGCCATCAGTGACCCGGGACAGGGGGACTATGGCTACACCTTC. Residues: CAISDPGQGDYGYTF.

This clone was picked up a small number of times. V and J are TRBV5-1 and TRBJ1-1; D uncertain. V shed 0 bases and J shed 3 bases, with 6 bases lying between them. The germline CDR1 and CDR2 sequences are SGHRS and YFSETQ. The CDR3 is made up of 13 amino acids. Here the CDR3 reads CASSLGRDTEAFF. CDR3 sequence (DNA): TGCGCCAGCAGCTTGGGGAGGGACACTGAAGCTTTCTTT. Variable domain in full (rest from reference TRBV5-1 and TRBJ1-1): KAGVTQTPRYLIKTRGQQVTLSCSPISGHRSVSWYQQTPGQGLQFLFEYFSETQRNKGNFPGRFSGRQFSNSRSEMNVSTLELGDSALYLCASSLGRDTEAFFGQGTRLTVV.

The V and J genes are TRBV5-1 and TRBJ1-2, with 7 bases identical to TRBD1. V lost 5 bases and J lost 7; bases outside the gene matches: 11. Germline assignment: CDR1 SGHRS and CDR2 YFSETQ. This CDR3 spans 14 amino acids. The CDR3 spells CASSPQGTEGGYTF. In DNA, the CDR3 is TGCGCCAGCAGTCCACAAGGGACAGAGGGTGGCTACACCTTC.

Here the CDR3 DNA reads TGCGCCAGCAGACTAGCGGGGGGGCCGCGTGAGCAGTTCTTC. This codes for CASRLAGGPREQFF. The chain has TRBV4-1 and TRBJ2-1; 13 bases align to TRBD2. The CDR3 totals 14 residues. The V and J ends lost 6 bases and 9 bases, in that order; junction bases with no gene match: 5. Germline CDR1 reads MGHRA; CDR2 reads YSYEKL.

The CDR3 region is CASSLETGSPLHF. As DNA, the CDR3 is TGTGCCAGCAGCTTAGAGACGGGTTCACCCCTCCACTTT. The V call is TRBV7-2, the J call TRBJ1-6; D is ambiguous. Trimming shortened V by 1 base and J by 9 bases, and 7 bases separated the two germline ends. The CDR3 has 13 residues. Germline lookup yields CDR1 SGHTA and CDR2 FQGNSA.

This clone has just one count. The chain is built from TRBV25-1 and TRBJ1-2, with D perhaps TRBD1 (6 bases). Trimming stripped 2 bases from V and 8 bases from J, with 9 bases between. This CDR3 contains 12 residues. Germline V CDR1 and CDR2: MGHDK, SYGVNS. The CDR3 protein is CASSETGQGYTF. CDR3 nucleotides: TGTGCCAGCAGTGAAACAGGACAGGGCTACACCTTC.

V is TRBV5-6 and J is TRBJ2-5; a possible D gene is TRBD1 (6 bases). The CDR3 is 17 residues long. Between the trimmed V and J ends, which lost 3 bases and 0 bases, there was a span of 18 bases. In germline, CDR1 is SGHDT, CDR2 YYEEEE. CDR3 DNA: TGTGCCAGCAGCTCGATCGGCGCAGGGGAGTACCAAGAGACCCAGTACTTC. Amino acid sequence: CASSSIGAGEYQETQYF.

This sequence joins TRBV7-9 and TRBJ2-5, with a possible D match to TRBD2 (6 bases). V was clipped by 5 bases and J by 5 bases, with 15 bases between them. Germline CDR1 SEHNR, CDR2 FQNEAQ (reference sequence). This CDR3 spans 14 amino acids. CDR3 in DNA: TGTGCCAGCAGCCCATTGGGGGGTCGGGAGACCCAGTACTTC. Translating gives CASSPLGGRETQYF.

The rearrangement uses TRBV5-1 and TRBJ1-1; TRBD1 might be the D (5 bases). CDR1 and CDR2 (germline): SGHRS, YFSETQ. The CDR3 length is 13 residues. The V and J ends lost 0 bases and 7 bases respectively, with 10 bases between them. CDR3 sequence: CASSLVGRGEAFF. The CDR3 DNA follows: TGCGCCAGCAGCTTGGTCGGTAGGGGTGAAGCTTTCTTT.

The chain combines TRBV19 with TRBJ2-1, with D perhaps matching TRBD2 (7 bases). Germline CDR1 is LNHDA and CDR2 is SQIVND (reference sequence). V dropped 0 bases and J dropped 9 bases, with 15 bases sitting between them. The length of the CDR3 is 15 residues. This chain's CDR3 is CASSIDLRGAGEQFF. The CDR3 DNA sequence: TGTGCCAGTAGTATAGATCTCCGGGGGGCGGGTGAGCAGTTCTTC.

The chain has TRBV4-1 and TRBJ2-5; 10 nucleotides line up with TRBD1. V shed 3 bases and J 2 bases; nucleotides not matched to a gene: 9. Germline V gene sequence: CDR1 MGHRA, CDR2 YSYEKL. The CDR3 consists of 17 residues. DNA of the CDR3: TGCGCCAGCAGCCAGGGCGGGGACAGGGGTGTGCAAGAGACCCAGTACTTC. This codes for CASSQGGDRGVQETQYF.

This chain connects TRBV5-1 to TRBJ2-1; 16 bases agree with TRBD2. CDR3 length: 17 residues. With V trimmed by 9 bases and J by 10 bases, 16 bases remained unmatched. From germline, CDR1 is SGHRS and CDR2 YFSETQ. In DNA, the CDR3 is TGCGCCACCCAACAGAGCCCGGGACTAGCGGGGGGGCGGGAGCAGTTCTTC. Protein product: CATQQSPGLAGGREQFF.

This chain links TRBV2 with TRBJ1-4; TRBD1 aligns across 9 bases. The CDR3 is 12 residues long. V lost 4 bases, J lost 14 bases, and 5 bases stayed unmatched. Germline V gene data show CDR1 as SNHLY and CDR2 as FYNNEI. This chain's CDR3 is CASSGTGDVLFF. The CDR3 region has the DNA TGTGCCAGCAGTGGGACAGGGGATGTTCTGTTTTTT.

The chain has TRBV29-1 and TRBJ2-3; TRBD1 matches at 9 bases. Germline trimming cut 6 bases from V and 5 bases from J; bases unmatched to any gene: 3. There are 12 residues in the CDR3. Per germline, CDR1 SQVTM and CDR2 ANQGSEA. The CDR3 sequence: CSVDRGRDTQYF. The CDR3 region has the DNA TGCAGCGTGGACAGGGGAAGAGATACGCAGTATTTT.

V usage is TRBV5-6 and J usage is TRBJ2-7; 7 bases are a match to TRBD1. J was trimmed by 3 bases and V by 4 bases; bases with no gene match: 4. This CDR3 has 13 amino acids. Germline-derived CDR1 and CDR2 are SGHDT and YYEEEE. This CDR3 is CASSQDRDYEQYF. The CDR3 DNA is TGTGCCAGCAGCCAAGACAGGGACTACGAGCAGTACTTC. The variable domain in full, with the rest retrieved from reference TRBV5-6 and TRBJ2-7, is DAGVTQSPTHLIKTRGQQVTLRCSPKSGHDTVSWYQQALGQGPQFIFQYYEEEERQRGNFPDRFSGHQFPNYSSELNVNALLLGDSALYLCASSQDRDYEQYFGPGTRLTVT.

V is TRBV6-5 and J is TRBJ2-1; 7 bases match TRBD2. Germline lookup yields CDR1 MNHEY and CDR2 SVGAGI. The V and J ends lost 5 bases and 2 bases, in that order; junction bases with no gene match: 3. This CDR3 comprises 14 residues. CDR3 amino acids: CASSQRGTYNEQFF. The CDR3 DNA is TGTGCCAGCAGTCAGCGGGGCACCTACAATGAGCAGTTCTTC.

The chain links TRBV28 to TRBJ1-5; D is perhaps TRBD1 (5 bases). The germline V gene has CDR1 MDHEN and CDR2 SYDVKM. The CDR3 consists of 16 residues. Trimming stripped 1 base from V and 3 bases from J, with 13 bases between. CDR3 sequence reads: CASSLSTRQSNQPQHF. DNA for the CDR3: TGTGCCAGCAGTTTATCTACCAGACAGTCCAATCAGCCCCAGCATTTT. Complete variable domain (other parts from reference TRBV28 and TRBJ1-5): DVKVTQSSRYLVKRTGEKVFLECVQDMDHENMFWYRQDPGLGLRLIYFSYDVKMKEKGDIPEGYSVSREKKERFSLILESASTNQTSMYLCASSLSTRQSNQPQHFGDGTRLSIL.

This clone was detected only once. The rearrangement links TRBV5-1 to TRBJ2-5; D unclear. CDR3 size: 15 residues. V gave up 0 bases and J gave up 1 base, with 10 bases separating them. Per germline, CDR1 SGHRS and CDR2 YFSETQ. CDR3 coding DNA: TGCGCCAGCAGCTTGGGGGCCCCCGCCCAAGAGACCCAGTACTTC. This sequence encodes CASSLGAPAQETQYF. The whole variable domain, filled in from reference TRBV5-1 and TRBJ2-5, reads KAGVTQTPRYLIKTRGQQVTLSCSPISGHRSVSWYQQTPGQGLQFLFEYFSETQRNKGNFPGRFSGRQFSNSRSEMNVSTLELGDSALYLCASSLGAPAQETQYFGPGTRLLVL.

The J gene is TRBJ1-2, the V gene TRBV12-3 or TRBV12-4; D is unclear. The CDR3 covers 13 residues. The V and J ends lost 3 bases and 2 bases respectively, with 7 bases between them. The CDR3 coding sequence is TGTGCCAGCAGTTTTGAACAGAACTATGGCTACACCTTC. Translation: CASSFEQNYGYTF.

This sequence joins TRBV6-4 and TRBJ1-2; D may be TRBD1 (5 bases). The V and J ends lost 2 bases and 4 bases respectively, with 8 bases between them. Germline-derived CDR1 and CDR2 are MRHNA and SNTAGT. The CDR3 is made up of 13 amino acids. The CDR3 nucleotides read TGTGCCAGCAGTGACGTGGGGGGCTATGGCTACACCTTC. Protein: CASSDVGGYGYTF.

V usage is TRBV11-3 and J usage is TRBJ1-6, with 7 positions matching TRBD1. Germline lookup yields CDR1 SGHNT and CDR2 YENEEA. With V trimmed by 0 bases and J by 10 bases, 3 bases remained unmatched. CDR3 length: 14 amino acids. This CDR3 is CASSLEDRLSPLHF. In nucleotides, the CDR3 is TGTGCCAGCAGCTTAGAGGACAGGCTCTCACCCCTCCACTTT. The full variable domain, in which reference TRBV11-3 and TRBJ1-6 provide the parts outside the CDR3, is EAGVVQSPRYKIIEKKQPVAFWCNPISGHNTLYWYLQNLGQGPELLIRYENEEAVDDSQLPKDRFSAERLKGVDSTLKIQPAELGDSAVYLCASSLEDRLSPLHFGNGTRLTVT.

The CDR3 loop reads CASSFQGTNNEQFF. Here the CDR3 DNA reads TGCGCCAGCAGCTTTCAGGGGACTAACAATGAGCAGTTCTTC. The chain couples TRBV5-1 to TRBJ2-1, with a possible D match to TRBD2 (7 bases). This CDR3 spans 14 amino acids. Trimming took off 2 bases at V and 5 bases at J, with 11 bases between the two ends. Germline loops: CDR1 SGHRS, CDR2 YFSETQ.

The chain combines TRBV29-1 with TRBJ1-1, with D maybe TRBD1 (6 bases). V was shortened by 8 bases and J by 0 bases, with 10 bases between the two germline ends. CDR1 SQVTM and CDR2 ANQGSEA come from the germline V gene. The CDR3 is 12 amino acids. The CDR3 nucleotides are TGCAGCACATGGGACATGAACACTGAAGCTTTCTTT. The encoded protein is CSTWDMNTEAFF.

The chain links TRBV10-3 to TRBJ1-5, with 8 bases lining up with TRBD1. CDR3 length: 15 amino acids. Germline lookup yields CDR1 ENHRY and CDR2 SYGVKD. J gave up 2 bases and V 3 bases, and 3 bases lay outside the gene matches. The CDR3 DNA reads as TGTGCCATCAGTGAATCGGACAGGGGCAATCAGCCCCAGCATTTT. It specifies CAISESDRGNQPQHF.

The chain combines TRBV5-6 with TRBJ2-5, with 9 nucleotides matching TRBD1. The V and J ends lost 0 bases and 6 bases, in that order; junction bases with no gene match: 6. CDR1 and CDR2 (germline): SGHDT, YYEEEE. This CDR3 is built from 15 residues. The CDR3 loop reads CASSLGGQGFKTQYF. The CDR3 DNA reads as TGTGCCAGCAGCTTGGGCGGACAGGGGTTTAAGACCCAGTACTTC.

A remark on this clone: Other DNA sequences within the sample encode an identical CDR3. V and J are TRBV3-1 (or the pseudogene TRBV3-2) and TRBJ2-7; D remains unclear. Per the germline V gene, CDR1 is LGHDT and CDR2 is YNNKEL (reference sequence). The CDR3 spans 14 residues. The V end lost 0 bases, the J end lost 2 bases, and 8 bases lay between the germline ends. The DNA of the CDR3 is TGTGCCAGCAGCCAAGACTCCGCGACCTACGAGCAGTACTTC. Translating it yields CASSQDSATYEQYF.

This chain uses TRBV21-1 with TRBJ2-7; TRBD1 reflects the table's D call only, with no check against the DNA. TRBV21-1 is reported as a pseudogene. The CDR3 totals 13 residues. CDR3 amino acids: CANTGTGFNEQYF. The CDR3 DNA sequence: TGTGCCAATACCGGGACAGGGTTCAACGAGCAGTACTTC.